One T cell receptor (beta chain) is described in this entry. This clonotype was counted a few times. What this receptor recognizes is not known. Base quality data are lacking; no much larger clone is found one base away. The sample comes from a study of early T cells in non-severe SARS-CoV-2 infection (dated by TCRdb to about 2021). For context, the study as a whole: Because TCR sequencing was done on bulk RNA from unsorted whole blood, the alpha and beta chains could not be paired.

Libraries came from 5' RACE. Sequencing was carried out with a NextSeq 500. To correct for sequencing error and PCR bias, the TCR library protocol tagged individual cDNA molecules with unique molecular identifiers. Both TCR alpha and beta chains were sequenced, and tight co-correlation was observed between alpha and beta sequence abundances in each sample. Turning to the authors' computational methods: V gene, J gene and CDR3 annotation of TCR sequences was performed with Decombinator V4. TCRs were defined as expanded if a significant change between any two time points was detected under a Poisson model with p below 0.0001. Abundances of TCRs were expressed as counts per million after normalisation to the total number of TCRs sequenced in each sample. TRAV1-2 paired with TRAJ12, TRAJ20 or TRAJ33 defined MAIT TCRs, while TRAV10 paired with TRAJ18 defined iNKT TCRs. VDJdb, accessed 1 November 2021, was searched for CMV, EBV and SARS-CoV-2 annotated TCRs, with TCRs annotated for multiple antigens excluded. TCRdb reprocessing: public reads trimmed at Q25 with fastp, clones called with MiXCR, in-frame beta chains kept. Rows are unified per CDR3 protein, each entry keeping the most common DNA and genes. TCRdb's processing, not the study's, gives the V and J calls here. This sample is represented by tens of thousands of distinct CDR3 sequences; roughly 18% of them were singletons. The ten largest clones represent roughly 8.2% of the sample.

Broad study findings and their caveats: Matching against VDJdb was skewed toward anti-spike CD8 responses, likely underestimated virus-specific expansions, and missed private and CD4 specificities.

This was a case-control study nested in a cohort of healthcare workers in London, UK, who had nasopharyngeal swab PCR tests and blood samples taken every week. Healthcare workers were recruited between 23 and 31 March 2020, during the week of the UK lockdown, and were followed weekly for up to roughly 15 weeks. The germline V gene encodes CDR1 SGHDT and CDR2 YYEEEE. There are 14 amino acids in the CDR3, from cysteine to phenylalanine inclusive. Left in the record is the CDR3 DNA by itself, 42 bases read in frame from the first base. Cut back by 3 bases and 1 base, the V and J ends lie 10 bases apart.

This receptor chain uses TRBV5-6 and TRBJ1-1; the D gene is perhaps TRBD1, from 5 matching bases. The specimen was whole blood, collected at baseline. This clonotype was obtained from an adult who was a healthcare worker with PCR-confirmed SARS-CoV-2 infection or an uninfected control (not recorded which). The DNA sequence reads TGTGCCAGCAGCTCAGGGTTTCGGAACACTGAAGCTTTCTTT. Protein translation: CASSSGFRNTEAFF.